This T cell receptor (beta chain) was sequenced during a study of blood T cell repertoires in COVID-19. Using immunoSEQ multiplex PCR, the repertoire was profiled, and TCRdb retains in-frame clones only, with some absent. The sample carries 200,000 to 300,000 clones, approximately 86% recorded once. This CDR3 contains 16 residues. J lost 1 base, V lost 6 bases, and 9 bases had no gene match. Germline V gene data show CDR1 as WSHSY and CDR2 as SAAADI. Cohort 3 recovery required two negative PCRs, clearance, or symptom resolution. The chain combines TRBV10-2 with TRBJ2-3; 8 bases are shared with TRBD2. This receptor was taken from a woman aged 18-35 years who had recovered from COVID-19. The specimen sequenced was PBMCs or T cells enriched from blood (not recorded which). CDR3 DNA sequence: TGCGCCAGCAGGGCCCTAGGACTAGCTGGCACAGATACGCAGTATTTT. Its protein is CASRALGLAGTDTQYF.